This TCR beta chain is drawn from a study of T cell responses to AZD1222 COVID-19 vaccine. Worth noting for this clone: Its specificity is not known.

Here immunoSEQ multiplex PCR was the method, and the copy in TCRdb shows in-frame clones only, minus some. The repertoire holds some 120,000 clones, 70% to 90% seen once, with roughly 12% in the top ten. Findings and limits, study-wide: Increased Spike-specific TCR breadth and depth were observed after two AZD1222 doses. There were mostly white British donors and more females than males, and clonal diversity was possibly underestimated. Seropositivity was recorded at baseline in only 6 or 7 AZD1222 recipients. With dominance at 160-218 and 743-854, vaccine-associated CD4 TCRs spanned spike.

V lost 4 bases, J lost 3 bases, and 10 bases lay in between. CDR3 length: 13 amino acids. Germline-derived CDR1 and CDR2 are LGHDT and YNNKEL (reference sequence). This clonotype was obtained from an adult in good health. The V gene is TRBV3-1 (or the pseudogene TRBV3-2), the J gene TRBJ2-7; D perhaps matches TRBD1 (5 bases). The specimen was peripheral blood, collected on day 0 of AZD1222 vaccination. The CDR3 DNA is TGTGCCAGCAGCCTGACAGAGGACTACGAGCAGTACTTC. Its translation is CASSLTEDYEQYF.